This is a list of T cell receptor beta chains from one sample in a study of shared clonotypes between healthy human individuals. Produced via immunoSEQ multiplex PCR; TCRdb's table is partial and in-frame only. The sample contains 1.5 million to 2.5 million clones, about 95% of which appear only once. The sequenced material came from naive CD8+ T cells sorted from blood. The receptor set was obtained from a man aged 18 to 35 in good health. Each CDR3 is given with its conserved first and last residue. The D gene is left open where the match is weak. Rows give clone size only sometimes, using once, few, many, or a class for an expanded clone.

CDR3aa	CDR3nt	d_gene	v_gene	j_gene	abundance
CASSLGGSTYEQYF	TGTGCCAGCAGCTTAGGGGGCAGTACCTACGAGCAGTACTTC	-	TRBV7-9	TRBJ2-7	-
CASSLTGGRGEQYF	TGTGCCAGCAGTTTAACGGGGGGAAGAGGAGAGCAGTACTTC	TRBD2	TRBV28	TRBJ2-7	-
CASSYAKGAGNTEAFF	TGTGCCAGCAGTTACGCTAAGGGGGCTGGGAACACTGAAGCTTTCTTT	TRBD1	TRBV6-5	TRBJ1-1	-
CASSKSPGLPYEQYF	TGTGCCAGCAGCAAAAGTCCGGGACTTCCATACGAGCAGTACTTC	-	TRBV21-1	TRBJ2-7	-
CATRTSHEQFF	TGTGCCACCAGGACTAGCCATGAGCAGTTCTTC	TRBD2	TRBV15	TRBJ2-1	-
CASSQVRQGSEAFF	TGCGCCAGCAGCCAAGTTAGGCAGGGCAGTGAAGCTTTCTTT	-	TRBV4-1	TRBJ1-1	few
CASSTQGANTEAFF	TGTGCCAGCAGCACACAGGGGGCGAACACTGAAGCTTTCTTT	TRBD1	TRBV7-9	TRBJ1-1	-
CASSEGLAGPYEQYF	TGTGCCAGCAGCGAGGGACTAGCGGGGCCCTACGAGCAGTACTTC	TRBD2	TRBV9	TRBJ2-7	-
CASSQTASSTDTQYF	TGCGCCAGCAGCCAAACAGCCTCTAGCACAGATACGCAGTATTTT	-	TRBV4-1	TRBJ2-3	once
CASTAEGAPATNEKLFF	TGTGCCAGCACCGCTGAGGGGGCTCCTGCAACTAATGAAAAACTGTTTTTT	TRBD1	TRBV27	TRBJ1-4	-
CASSYGTGNYEQYF	TGTGCCAGCAGTTACGGGACAGGGAACTACGAGCAGTACTTC	TRBD1	TRBV6-5	TRBJ2-7	-
CASSLAGSIDTQYF	TGTGCCAGCAGTTTGGCAGGGTCCATAGATACGCAGTATTTT	-	TRBV28	TRBJ2-3	-
CASSNSGPGNIQYF	TGTGCCAGCAGTAACTCCGGGCCAGGAAACATTCAGTACTTC	-	TRBV6-5	TRBJ2-4	-
CASSSGGDSPLHF	TGTGCCAGTAGTTCAGGAGGCGATTCACCCCTCCACTTT	-	TRBV19	TRBJ1-6	few
CASSFGGGEINSPLHF	TGTGCCAGCAGCTTCGGGGGAGGGGAAATCAATTCACCCCTCCACTTT	-	TRBV7-9	TRBJ1-6	few
CASSREGETQYF	TGCGCCAGCAGCAGGGAGGGCGAGACCCAGTACTTC	TRBD2	TRBV5-1	TRBJ2-5	once
CASSPVFGVPDTQYF	TGTGCTAGCAGCCCGGTCTTCGGAGTCCCAGATACGCAGTATTTT	-	TRBV7-7	TRBJ2-3	-
CASRTGTTTGELFF	TGCGCCAGCAGAACAGGGACCACAACCGGGGAGCTGTTTTTT	-	TRBV4-1	TRBJ2-2	-
CATIPGGSYNSPLHF	TGTGCCACCATACCGGGCGGCTCCTATAATTCACCCCTCCACTTT	-	TRBV6-6	TRBJ1-6	-
CASSLRQVSDTDTQYF	TGCGCCAGCAGCCTCCGACAGGTATCGGACACAGATACGCAGTATTTT	-	TRBV5-1	TRBJ2-3	-
CASSPGTGGPLYEQYF	TGTGCCAGCAGTCCTGGGACAGGGGGTCCCCTGTACGAGCAGTACTTC	TRBD1	TRBV27	TRBJ2-7	-
CASSEYGTGGYEQYF	TGTGCCAGCAGTGAATATGGGACAGGGGGGTACGAGCAGTACTTC	TRBD1	TRBV6-1	TRBJ2-7	-
CAISESGGEYTQYF	TGTGCCATCAGTGAGTCTGGGGGCGAATATACGCAGTATTTT	-	TRBV10-3	TRBJ2-3	-
CASSFSTGDWSTEAFF	TGTGCCAGCAGTTTTTCGACAGGGGATTGGAGCACTGAAGCTTTCTTT	TRBD1	TRBV6-5	TRBJ1-1	-
CATSRVGTTTSYNEQFF	TGTGCCACCAGCAGAGTTGGGACAACAACCTCCTACAATGAGCAGTTCTTC	-	TRBV15	TRBJ2-1	-
CASSIEHRTYSNQPQHF	TGTGCCAGTAGTATAGAGCACAGGACATATAGCAATCAGCCCCAGCATTTT	-	TRBV19	TRBJ1-5	-
CASSVAASYNEQFF	TGTGCCAGCAGCGTAGCGGCCTCCTACAATGAGCAGTTCTTC	-	TRBV9	TRBJ2-1	few
CASSYGGVSYEQYF	TGTGCCAGCAGTTACGGGGGGGTCTCCTACGAGCAGTACTTC	TRBD2	TRBV6-5	TRBJ2-7	-
CASTSGFGYYGEQYF	TGTGCCAGCACGTCTGGATTCGGATACTACGGCGAGCAGTACTTC	-	TRBV5-8	TRBJ2-7	-
CATLLEGLNTEAFF	TGTGCCACCCTGCTCGAGGGTTTGAACACTGAAGCTTTCTTT	-	TRBV2	TRBJ1-1	-
CASSLVDGGLNEQFF	TGTGCCAGCAGCTTAGTCGATGGGGGGCTAAATGAGCAGTTCTTC	-	TRBV7-3	TRBJ2-1	-
CASSLQGNTDTQYF	TGTGCCAGCAGCCTTCAGGGGAACACAGATACGCAGTATTTT	-	TRBV28	TRBJ2-3	-